Presented here are 27 T cell receptor beta chains from one specimen sequenced in a study of PD-1 blockade in classical Hodgkin lymphoma. As to time point: newly diagnosed, previously untreated cHL patient sample. Sequencing was performed with immunoSEQ multiplex PCR; in TCRdb, only in-frame clones are kept and a portion is missing. The data contain approximately 47,000 clones, more than 75% of them seen just once; the ten biggest clones take up nearly 5%. What was sequenced was peripheral blood mononuclear cells (PBMCs). Every receptor here comes from a human donor with classical Hodgkin lymphoma.

V is TRBV19 and J is TRBJ2-1, with 10 positions matching TRBD1. The CDR3 consists of 16 residues. Germline V gene sequence: CDR1 LNHDA, CDR2 SQIVND (reference sequence). V dropped 5 bases and J dropped 3; count of bases not matched to a gene: 7. The CDR3 sequence: CASSASGTGDYNEQFF. CDR3 DNA: TGTGCCAGTAGTGCATCCGGGACAGGGGACTACAATGAGCAGTTCTTC.

The chain recombines TRBV27 with TRBJ2-3, with 7 bases identical to TRBD1. The CDR3 consists of 12 residues. J gave up 4 bases and V 10 bases, and 5 bases lay outside the gene matches. CDR1 and CDR2 from the germline V gene are MNHEY and SMNVEV (reference sequence). The CDR3 sequence: CATRGPSDTQYF. The CDR3 DNA is TGTGCCACAAGGGGGCCCTCAGATACGCAGTATTTT.

The V gene is TRBV9, the J gene TRBJ1-5; 8 bases agree with TRBD1. Per the germline V gene, CDR1 is SGDLS and CDR2 is YYNGEE. After removal of 0 bases from V and 1 base from J, the junction contained 0 bases not matched to a gene. The CDR3 contains 15 residues. The CDR3 is CASSVGQGSNQPQHF. Written as DNA, the CDR3 is TGTGCCAGCAGCGTAGGACAGGGGAGCAATCAGCCCCAGCATTTT.

V usage is TRBV5-4 and J usage is TRBJ2-5, with D uncertain. CDR3 length: 13 residues. V was cut by 4 bases and J by 4 bases, with 11 bases left in between. CDR1 is SGHNT and CDR2 is YYREEE in the germline V gene (reference sequence). The CDR3 reads CASSLADTETQYF. The CDR3 region has the DNA TGTGCCAGCAGCCTGGCTGATACAGAGACCCAGTACTTC. Full variable domain (missing parts from reference TRBV5-4 and TRBJ2-5): ETGVTQSPTHLIKTRGQQVTLRCSSQSGHNTVSWYQQALGQGPQFIFQYYREEENGRGNFPPRFSGLQFPNYSSELNVNALELDDSALYLCASSLADTETQYFGPGTRLLVL.

The rearrangement joins TRBV2 to TRBJ1-5, with TRBD1 matching over 8 bases. J was trimmed by 5 bases and V by 5 bases; bases with no gene match: 5. The CDR3 extends over 14 amino acids. Germline V gives CDR1 SNHLY, CDR2 FYNNEI. The CDR3 bases are TGTGCCAGCAGTCATGACAGGGGTGATCAGCCCCAGCATTTT. It specifies CASSHDRGDQPQHF.

The chain links TRBV27 to TRBJ2-5; TRBD1 agrees at 7 bases. The CDR3 contains 15 residues. CDR1 MNHEY and CDR2 SMNVEV come from the germline V gene (reference sequence). The trim removed 2 bases at V and 5 bases at J, leaving 8 bases unmatched. The CDR3 reads CASSLGGPRGETQYF. CDR3 coding DNA: TGTGCCAGCAGTTTAGGTGGCCCCAGGGGGGAGACCCAGTACTTC.

This rearrangement joins TRBV6-6 to TRBJ1-5; TRBD1 aligns across 7 bases. Germline V CDR1 and CDR2: MNHNY, SVGAGI (reference sequence). CDR3 length: 13 amino acids. Losses at the gene ends were 11 bases for V and 3 bases for J; bases not matched to a gene: 7. The chain's CDR3 is CAGTERYNQPQHF. The CDR3 DNA is TGTGCCGGGACAGAAAGATACAATCAGCCCCAGCATTTT.

The chain uses TRBV5-1 and TRBJ1-2, with 7 nucleotides matching TRBD1. CDR3 size: 14 residues. After removal of 0 bases from V and 3 bases from J, the junction contained 2 bases not matched to a gene. Germline V lookup: CDR1 SGHRS, CDR2 YFSETQ. The CDR3 protein is CASSLVGTDYGYTF. The CDR3 DNA sequence: TGCGCCAGCAGCTTGGTCGGGACAGACTATGGCTACACCTTC.

The V call is TRBV6-5, the J call TRBJ1-1; 8 nucleotides agree with TRBD1. The V gene's germline CDR1 is MNHEY and CDR2 SVGAGI. After removal of 7 bases from V and 4 bases from J, the junction contained 5 bases not matched to a gene. The CDR3 is 13 residues long. The CDR3 sequence: CASTGTGSTEAFF. CDR3 sequence (DNA): TGTGCCAGCACCGGGACAGGAAGCACTGAAGCTTTCTTT.

V and J are TRBV15 and TRBJ2-3, with 9 nucleotides matching TRBD2. CDR1 LNHNV and CDR2 YYDKDF come from the germline V gene (reference sequence). J gave up 4 bases and V 3 bases, and 8 bases lay outside the gene matches. CDR3 length: 16 residues. CDR3 nucleotide sequence: TGTGCCACCAGCAGGGGGGCGGGACTAGCAGCAGATACGCAGTATTTT. Protein: CATSRGAGLAADTQYF.

The chain uses TRBV7-9 and TRBJ1-3, with a tentative D call TRBD1 (5 bases). The CDR3 length is 14 residues. Germline-derived CDR1 and CDR2 are SEHNR and FQNEAQ (reference sequence). Deletions cut 5 bases from V and 6 bases from J, with 14 bases between. Written as DNA, the CDR3 is TGTGCCAGCAGCCAAGACAGTTCCCTAAACACCATATATTTT. Translating it yields CASSQDSSLNTIYF.

This chain links TRBV27 with TRBJ1-5; D gene ambiguous. The CDR3 length is 15 residues. Trimming shortened V by 2 bases and J by 0 bases, and 8 bases separated the two germline ends. Per the germline V gene, CDR1 is MNHEY and CDR2 is SMNVEV (reference sequence). CDR3 in DNA: TGTGCCAGCAGTTTAACCCCTATTAGCAATCAGCCCCAGCATTTT. This sequence encodes CASSLTPISNQPQHF.

The chain recombines TRBV2 with TRBJ1-5; TRBD1 is a possible D gene (6 bases). Germline CDR1 and CDR2: SNHLY and FYNNEI. CDR3 length equals 14 residues. V was cut by 7 bases and J by 6 bases, with 16 bases left in between. CDR3 nucleotide sequence: TGTGCCAGCACCCTGGGTAGGGGGAGTCAGCCCCAGCATTTT. Protein: CASTLGRGSQPQHF.

This clone was seen only once. This rearrangement joins TRBV5-1 to TRBJ1-2; D is possibly TRBD1 (5 bases). The germline V gene encodes CDR1 SGHRS and CDR2 YFSETQ. This CDR3 comprises 15 residues. Trimming removed 3 bases at V and 0 bases at J, with 12 bases between. CDR3 protein: CASSWGPTANYGYTF. CDR3 coding DNA: TGCGCCAGCAGCTGGGGACCGACAGCTAACTATGGCTACACCTTC.

V is TRBV6-5 and J is TRBJ1-1; tentative D call: TRBD1 (5 bases). The CDR3 runs to 13 residues. Trimming took 7 bases from V and 3 from J, leaving 12 bases between them. Germline CDR1 is MNHEY and CDR2 is SVGAGI. The CDR3 DNA sequence: TGTGCCAGCAACACCCCGGGGGACACTGAAGCTTTCTTT. Encoded protein: CASNTPGDTEAFF.

The V call is TRBV18, the J call TRBJ2-1; tentative D call: TRBD1 (6 bases). The CDR3 has 14 amino acids. Trimming cost V 6 bases and J 6 bases, with 15 bases left between them. The germline V gene has CDR1 KGHSH and CDR2 LQKENI. The CDR3 reads CASSPTVGANEQFF. The CDR3 nucleotides read TGTGCCAGCTCCCCAACGGTGGGGGCCAATGAGCAGTTCTTC.

The DNA of the CDR3 is TGTGCCAGCAACCTTTTGGGGGGCAATCAGCCCCAGCATTTT. Its protein is CASNLLGGNQPQHF. This rearrangement joins TRBV6-1 to TRBJ1-5; TRBD1 is a possible D gene (5 bases). CDR1 and CDR2 from the germline V gene are MNHNS and SASEGT. Trimming took 7 bases from V and 2 from J, leaving 12 bases between them. This CDR3 is 14 amino acids long.

The chain couples TRBV19 to TRBJ1-1, with D perhaps matching TRBD1 (5 bases). Looked up from germline, CDR1 is LNHDA and CDR2 is SQIVND (reference sequence). The CDR3 spans 11 residues. Trimming shortened V by 8 bases and J by 5 bases, and 9 bases separated the two germline ends. CDR3 coding DNA: TGTGCCAGTGGACAAGGGACTGAAGCTTTCTTT. It specifies CASGQGTEAFF.

The chain combines TRBV6-5 with TRBJ2-1, with TRBD2 matching over 7 bases. The junction had 8 bases not matched to a gene; V was cut back by 0 bases and J by 6 bases. Germline V lookup: CDR1 MNHEY, CDR2 SVGAGI. This CDR3 region has 16 residues. Written as DNA, the CDR3 is TGTGCCAGCAGTTACTCGATGCGGGAGAAGCCCAATGAGCAGTTCTTC. As protein: CASSYSMREKPNEQFF.

This clone has only one observation. The chain has TRBV28 and TRBJ1-5; D not certain. V lost 4 bases and J lost 5, with 15 bases in between. In germline, CDR1 is MDHEN, CDR2 SYDVKM. This CDR3 is built from 15 residues. Here the CDR3 DNA reads TGTGCCAGCAGTTCTGGACTTCAGCCGGATCAGCCCCAGCATTTT. This sequence encodes CASSSGLQPDQPQHF. Full variable domain (rest looked up from reference TRBV28 and TRBJ1-5): DVKVTQSSRYLVKRTGEKVFLECVQDMDHENMFWYRQDPGLGLRLIYFSYDVKMKEKGDIPEGYSVSREKKERFSLILESASTNQTSMYLCASSSGLQPDQPQHFGDGTRLSIL.

The J gene is TRBJ1-2, the V gene TRBV28, with 8 nucleotides matching TRBD1. V gave up 5 bases and J gave up 3 bases; unmatched junction bases: 11. This CDR3 has 16 amino acids. Germline V lookup: CDR1 MDHEN, CDR2 SYDVKM. The CDR3 nucleotides are TGTGCCAGCAGTGACAGGGGACCTATTAATGACTATGGCTACACCTTC. It translates to CASSDRGPINDYGYTF.

The V call is TRBV28, the J call TRBJ1-2; 7 positions agree with TRBD1. CDR1 is MDHEN, CDR2 SYDVKM, per germline. CDR3 length: 16 amino acids. V shed 7 bases and J 2 bases; nucleotides not matched to a gene: 13. CDR3 region: CASKRIGTARNYGYTF. DNA of the CDR3: TGTGCCAGCAAAAGAATCGGGACAGCTCGAAACTATGGCTACACCTTC.

The chain employs TRBV4-2 and TRBJ2-1; 11 positions match TRBD2. The CDR3 is 16 amino acids. Germline V CDR1 and CDR2: LGHNA, YNFKEQ. The ends lost 1 base at V and 9 bases at J; junction bases unmatched: 8. CDR3 loop: CASSQATSGSIGEQFF. The CDR3 bases are TGTGCCAGCAGCCAAGCAACTAGCGGGAGTATAGGTGAGCAGTTCTTC.

Comments on this clone: Other DNA sequences from this sample encode an identical CDR3 as well. This chain joins TRBV7-2 and TRBJ1-2, with 7 bases fitting TRBD1. With 5 bases clipped from V and 2 bases from J, the junction kept 2 bases outside the gene matches. The CDR3 covers 13 residues. Germline CDR1 and CDR2: SGHTA and FQGNSA. CDR3 sequence (DNA): TGTGCCAGCAGCCCGGACAGGAACTATGGCTACACCTTC. Its translation is CASSPDRNYGYTF. The entire variable domain, with the rest obtained from reference TRBV7-2 and TRBJ1-2, is as follows: GAGVSQSPSNKVTEKGKDVELRCDPISGHTALYWYRQSLGQGLEFLIYFQGNSAPDKSGLPSDRFSAERTGGSVSTLTIQRTQQEDSAVYLCASSPDRNYGYTFGSGTRLTVV.

The rearrangement joins TRBV25-1 to TRBJ2-1, with 7 nucleotides matching TRBD1. The CDR3 covers 15 residues. The germline V gene has CDR1 MGHDK and CDR2 SYGVNS. J lost 0 bases, V lost 3 bases, and 2 bases had no gene match. The CDR3 loop reads CASSDWTGSYNEQFF. The CDR3 DNA is TGTGCCAGCAGTGATTGGACAGGCTCCTACAATGAGCAGTTCTTC.

The chain couples TRBV6-1 to TRBJ2-7, with 12 nucleotides matching TRBD2. Germline-derived CDR1 and CDR2 are MNHNS and SASEGT. V lost 7 bases and J lost 0; bases outside the gene matches: 4. This CDR3 has 15 residues. For the CDR3, the DNA is TGTGCCAGCACCAAGACTAGCGGGAGCTCCTACGAGCAGTACTTC. Amino acid sequence: CASTKTSGSSYEQYF.

The gene calls are TRBV2 and TRBJ1-1; TRBD1 aligns across 10 bases. From germline, CDR1 is SNHLY and CDR2 FYNNEI. The CDR3 has 12 residues. V lost 2 bases and J lost 13; bases outside the gene matches: 4. The CDR3 loop is CASSEIGQGVFF. CDR3 DNA: TGTGCCAGCAGTGAAATAGGACAGGGGGTTTTCTTT.